The 25 T cell receptor beta chains below all came from one sample that was sequenced in a study of breast tumors, draining lymph nodes, adjacent tissues. TCRdb reprocessed the multiplex PCR reads with MiXCR, giving one entry per CDR3 protein. The sample records some 170,000 distinct CDR3 sequences, around a third being singletons. The lymph nodes were axillary draining lymph nodes from breast cancer patients. The sequenced sample was axillary lymph node tissue. The origin of the receptors is a female donor with breast cancer. Some clones in this sample may be carry-over from other donors' samples.

In its sample, this clonotype was seen many times. The chain uses TRBV6-5 and TRBJ1-2; 12 bases align to TRBD1. V dropped 6 bases and J dropped 6; count of bases not matched to a gene: 5. Germline V gene data show CDR1 as MNHEY and CDR2 as SVGAGI. The CDR3 is made up of 14 amino acids. DNA of the CDR3: TGTGCCAGCAGACGGGACAGGGGGCTGGATGGCTACACCTTC. Its translation is CASRRDRGLDGYTF.

This clonotype has a handful of counts. This chain joins TRBV10-2 and TRBJ1-1, with D possibly being TRBD1 (6 bases). The V end lost 0 bases, the J end lost 3 bases, and 8 bases lay between the germline ends. Germline V CDR1 and CDR2: WSHSY, SAAADI. This CDR3 contains 14 residues. The CDR3 loop is CASSESGGHTEAFF. CDR3 in DNA: TGCGCCAGCAGTGAGTCTGGGGGGCACACTGAAGCTTTCTTT.

Many counts were recorded for this clonotype. The chain has TRBV20-1 and TRBJ2-5; possibly TRBD2 for D (5 bases). Between the trimmed V and J ends, which lost 1 base and 5 bases, there was a span of 14 bases. Germline V gene lookup returns CDR1 DFQATT and CDR2 SNEGSKA (reference sequence). The CDR3 has 14 residues. The CDR3 protein is CSARVGRVRETQYF. The DNA of the CDR3 is TGCAGTGCTAGAGTTGGGCGGGTCCGGGAGACCCAGTACTTC.

This clonotype was counted many times. The V call is TRBV19, the J call TRBJ1-5; no definite D call. Germline V gene lookup returns CDR1 LNHDA and CDR2 SQIVND (reference sequence). The CDR3 is 15 residues long. Trimming cost V 2 bases and J 0 bases, with 8 bases left between them. Here the CDR3 reads CASSIMAHSNQPQHF. The CDR3 DNA reads TGTGCCAGTAGTATAATGGCACATAGCAATCAGCCCCAGCATTTT.

V is TRBV15 and J is TRBJ1-2; TRBD1 is a possible D gene (6 bases). The length of the CDR3 is 16 residues. Germline assignment: CDR1 LNHNV and CDR2 YYDKDF (reference sequence). The V and J ends lost 0 bases and 7 bases respectively, with 18 bases between them. The CDR3 loop is CATSRDGGQGIGGYTF. CDR3 nucleotide sequence: TGTGCCACCAGCAGAGATGGGGGGCAGGGGATCGGTGGCTACACCTTC.

This clonotype was picked up many times. The chain combines TRBV24-1 with TRBJ2-2; D is perhaps TRBD1 (5 bases). CDR3 length equals 13 residues. CDR1 and CDR2 (germline): KGHDR, SFDVKD. Deletions cut 9 bases from V and 5 bases from J, with 12 bases between. The CDR3 nucleotides are TGTGCCACCCGAGACAGCAGGACCGGGGAGCTGTTTTTT. This sequence encodes CATRDSRTGELFF.

V is TRBV11-2 and J is TRBJ1-1; D ambiguous. Germline V lookup: CDR1 SGHAT, CDR2 FQNNGV. This CDR3 comprises 10 residues. Trimming took off 1 base at V and 10 bases at J, with 4 bases between the two ends. DNA for the CDR3: TGTGCCAGCAGCTTAGTCGGAGCTTTCTTT. Amino acid sequence: CASSLVGAFF.

At least ten counts were recorded for this clonotype. V is TRBV9 and J is TRBJ1-3; D ambiguous. This CDR3 comprises 17 residues. V was trimmed by 2 bases and J by 2 bases, leaving 17 bases between them. The germline CDR1 and CDR2 sequences are SGDLS and YYNGEE. CDR3 region: CASSVPHSLGPGNTIYF. The CDR3, as DNA: TGTGCCAGCAGCGTCCCTCATTCCCTAGGGCCTGGAAACACCATATATTTT. Together with reference TRBV9 and TRBJ1-3, the CDR3 gives the full variable domain: DSGVTQTPKHLITATGQRVTLRCSPRSGDLSVYWYQQSLDQGLQFLIQYYNGEERAKGNILERFSAQQFPDLHSELNLSSLELGDSALYFCASSVPHSLGPGNTIYFGEGSWLTVV.

This clonotype was observed many times. At one end the junction does not follow the germline gene, possibly because of a read error. The rearrangement uses TRBV11-2 and TRBJ2-5; 11 nucleotides align to TRBD2. CDR1 and CDR2 from the germline V gene are SGHAT and FQNNGV. The CDR3 length is 18 residues. The CDR3 protein is CASNLDRVAGGPGETQYF. Here the CDR3 DNA reads TGTGCCAGCAACTTAGATCGGGTAGCGGGAGGGCCAGGAGAGACCCAGTACTTC.

The table lists this clonotype with many counts. The chain joins TRBV9 to TRBJ2-3; TRBD2 is a possible D gene (6 bases). V was shortened by 3 bases and J by 5 bases, with 13 bases between the two germline ends. Germline lookup yields CDR1 SGDLS and CDR2 YYNGEE. This CDR3 is built from 14 residues. CDR3 in amino acids: CASSASPGGDTQYF. CDR3 bases: TGTGCCAGCAGCGCTAGCCCCGGGGGAGATACGCAGTATTTT.

V is TRBV20-1 and J is TRBJ2-5; 7 nucleotides match TRBD1. This CDR3 region has 15 residues. V lost 6 bases, J lost 5 bases, and 15 bases stayed unmatched. The germline V gene has CDR1 DFQATT and CDR2 SNEGSKA (reference sequence). CDR3 protein: CSANDATGRGETQYF. The CDR3 coding sequence is TGCAGTGCCAACGACGCGACAGGGAGAGGGGAGACCCAGTACTTC.

This clonotype was detected only a few times. V is TRBV28 and J is TRBJ1-4, with 9 bases fitting TRBD1. The CDR3 contains 15 residues. Germline CDR1 and CDR2: MDHEN and SYDVKM. V shed 10 bases and J 8 bases; nucleotides not matched to a gene: 14. The CDR3 DNA follows: TGTGCCAACCCGGGACAGGGTGGCTTCAGCGAAAAACTGTTTTTT. Amino acids: CANPGQGGFSEKLFF.

This clonotype was observed at least ten times. The chain joins TRBV9 to TRBJ2-3; 9 nucleotides align to TRBD2. Losses at the gene ends were 4 bases for V and 2 bases for J; bases not matched to a gene: 2. CDR3 length: 14 amino acids. The germline V gene encodes CDR1 SGDLS and CDR2 YYNGEE. The CDR3 sequence is CASSPSGVTDTQYF. The CDR3 DNA reads as TGTGCCAGCAGCCCTAGCGGGGTCACAGATACGCAGTATTTT.

The chain combines TRBV10-3 with TRBJ2-7; TRBD1 is a possible D gene (5 bases). The CDR3 totals 13 residues. V lost 4 bases and J lost 6, with 13 bases in between. The V gene's germline CDR1 is ENHRY and CDR2 SYGVKD. Here the CDR3 reads CAISVRASAEQYF. CDR3 nucleotide sequence: TGTGCCATCAGTGTCAGGGCAAGCGCCGAGCAGTACTTC.

At least ten counts were recorded for this clonotype. The V call is TRBV20-1, the J call TRBJ1-6; no reliable D call. V lost 3 bases and J lost 4, with 13 bases in between. Germline assignment: CDR1 DFQATT and CDR2 SNEGSKA (reference sequence). CDR3 length: 15 amino acids. CDR3 in amino acids: CSARDGGSYNSPLHF. The CDR3, as DNA: TGCAGTGCTAGGGATGGAGGGAGTTATAATTCACCCCTCCACTTT.

This clonotype was picked up many times. J is TRBJ2-3 and V is TRBV29-1, with D unclear. V was shortened by 4 bases and J by 6 bases, with 14 bases between the two germline ends. The CDR3 runs 13 residues. CDR1 and CDR2 (germline): SQVTM, ANQGSEA. The CDR3 region has the DNA TGCAGCGTTGGGGTGGAGTGGACGGATACGCAGTATTTT. Translating it yields CSVGVEWTDTQYF.

About this clonotype itself: Germline and junction disagree at one end, which may indicate a read error. The genes are TRBV20-1 and TRBJ2-5; TRBD2 is a possible D gene (5 bases). Germline lookup yields CDR1 DFQATT and CDR2 SNEGSKA (reference sequence). This CDR3 has 12 amino acids. The CDR3 DNA reads TGCGGTGCCACCTGGCGAGGGGAGACCCAGTACTTC. Translation gives CGATWRGETQYF.

This clonotype was observed at least ten times. Possible read error: a much larger clone is one base away. The chain recombines TRBV20-1 with TRBJ1-6; no firm D call. Germline lookup yields CDR1 DFQATT and CDR2 SNEGSKA (reference sequence). The CDR3 contains 12 residues. This CDR3 is CSARDGTSPPHF. The DNA for the CDR3 is TGCAGTGCTAGAGACGGAACTTCACCCCCCCACTTT.

The chain links TRBV24-1 to TRBJ1-4; D is ambiguous. The germline V gene encodes CDR1 KGHDR and CDR2 SFDVKD. Deletions cut 5 bases from V and 0 bases from J, with 15 bases between. The CDR3 consists of 17 residues. The CDR3 DNA follows: TGTGCCACCAGTGTATCCCTCGTAGATGCAACTAATGAAAAACTGTTTTTT. Protein: CATSVSLVDATNEKLFF.

V and J are TRBV4-1 and TRBJ1-1, with 7 positions matching TRBD1. There are 14 residues in the CDR3. V trimming: 5 bases; J trimming: 1 base; junction bases outside the gene matches: 4. Looked up from germline, CDR1 is MGHRA and CDR2 is YSYEKL. The CDR3, as DNA: TGCGCCAGCAGCATACGACAGGGGAACACTGAAGCTTTCTTT. This gives the protein CASSIRQGNTEAFF.

As DNA, the CDR3 is TGTGCCAGTAGTATCCCGGGGCAGCAAAACACTGAAGCTTTCTTT. Encoded protein: CASSIPGQQNTEAFF. V and J are TRBV19 and TRBJ1-1, with a weak D call TRBD1 (5 bases). There are 15 residues in the CDR3. Looked up from germline, CDR1 is LNHDA and CDR2 is SQIVND (reference sequence). V was clipped by 3 bases and J by 2 bases, with 13 bases between them.

This clonotype appeared many times. CDR3 protein: CASSFWGTQYF. CDR3 DNA sequence: TGTGCCAGCAGTTTCTGGGGGACCCAGTACTTC. This rearrangement joins TRBV28 to TRBJ2-5; the D is unclear. Trimming removed 3 bases from V and 7 bases from J, with 6 bases in between. This CDR3 is built from 11 residues. Germline values: CDR1 MDHEN, CDR2 SYDVKM.

This clonotype showed up many times. The chain has TRBV19 and TRBJ1-2; D gene ambiguous. The length of the CDR3 is 14 residues. Looked up from germline, CDR1 is LNHDA and CDR2 is SQIVND (reference sequence). V lost 6 bases to trimming and J lost 0 bases, with 11 bases between them. CDR3 in amino acids: CASSPGPSNYGYTF. CDR3 DNA sequence: TGTGCCAGTAGCCCCGGGCCTTCTAACTATGGCTACACCTTC.

The chain has TRBV2 and TRBJ2-3; 9 bases align to TRBD2. V dropped 4 bases and J dropped 7; count of bases not matched to a gene: 15. This CDR3 spans 17 amino acids. Germline CDR1 is SNHLY and CDR2 is FYNNEI. CDR3 coding DNA: TGTGCCAGCAGTGCATCATCTAGCGGGACTGTGCCGAATACGCAGTATTTT. Translation: CASSASSSGTVPNTQYF.

The chain uses TRBV20-1 and TRBJ2-5; D possibly corresponds to TRBD1 (5 bases). CDR3 length: 13 amino acids. The V end was cut by 3 bases, the J end by 5 bases, with 13 bases between. Germline-derived CDR1 and CDR2 are DFQATT and SNEGSKA (reference sequence). CDR3 DNA sequence: TGCAGTGCTAGTCAGGGCACAGGCGAGACCCAGTACTTC. Its protein is CSASQGTGETQYF.